A single sample is the source of the 5 T cell receptor beta chains below, sequenced in a study of identical twins. TCRdb reprocessed the 5' RACE reads with MiXCR, giving one entry per CDR3 protein. The repertoire includes approximately 1.8 million distinct CDR3 sequences, 32% of them detected once, and 0.25% to 0.3% sits in the top ten. The sample taken for sequencing was cord blood. These receptors were taken from a newborn girl in good health.

The V call is TRBV6-5, the J call TRBJ2-7; weak D call: TRBD1 (6 bases). Germline V CDR1 and CDR2: MNHEY, SVGAGI. V was cut by 5 bases and J by 0 bases, with 11 bases left in between. The CDR3 covers 14 residues. The CDR3 DNA follows: TGTGCCAGCAGTAGAGAGACAGGCTCCTACGAGCAGTACTTC. Protein sequence: CASSRETGSYEQYF.

The rearrangement uses TRBV7-9 and TRBJ1-4; 7 bases match TRBD1. The CDR3 sequence is 15 residues long. V lost 5 bases, J lost 4 bases, and 7 bases stayed unmatched. CDR1 and CDR2 from the germline V gene are SEHNR and FQNEAQ (reference sequence). CDR3 region: CASSPRGAHNEKLFF. The CDR3 coding sequence is TGTGCCAGCAGCCCCAGGGGGGCCCATAATGAAAAACTGTTTTTT.

This clonotype has more than one count but fewer than ten. V gene TRBV7-9 combines with J gene TRBJ2-7; D unresolved. This CDR3 has 14 residues. Germline values: CDR1 SEHNR, CDR2 FQNEAQ (reference sequence). V lost 7 bases, J lost 7 bases, and 20 bases lay in between. CDR3 sequence reads: CASTQLGLGSEQYF. Written as DNA, the CDR3 is TGTGCCAGCACCCAACTGGGGTTGGGATCGGAGCAGTACTTC.

The J gene is TRBJ1-1, the V gene TRBV21-1. TRBV21-1 is assigned pseudogene status. CDR3 length: 11 residues. The CDR3, as DNA: TGTGCCAGCAGCAAAGGGGTTGAAGCTTTCTTT. This translates into CASSKGVEAFF.

This clonotype came up a few times. The V gene is TRBV12-5, the J gene TRBJ2-2; no clear D. Germline V gives CDR1 LGHNT, CDR2 FRNRAP. Trimming removed 1 base at V and 2 bases at J, with 5 bases between. The CDR3 runs 14 residues. The CDR3 region has the DNA TGTGCTAGTGGTTTGGGACTTAACACCGGGGAGCTGTTTTTT. It is translated as CASGLGLNTGELFF.